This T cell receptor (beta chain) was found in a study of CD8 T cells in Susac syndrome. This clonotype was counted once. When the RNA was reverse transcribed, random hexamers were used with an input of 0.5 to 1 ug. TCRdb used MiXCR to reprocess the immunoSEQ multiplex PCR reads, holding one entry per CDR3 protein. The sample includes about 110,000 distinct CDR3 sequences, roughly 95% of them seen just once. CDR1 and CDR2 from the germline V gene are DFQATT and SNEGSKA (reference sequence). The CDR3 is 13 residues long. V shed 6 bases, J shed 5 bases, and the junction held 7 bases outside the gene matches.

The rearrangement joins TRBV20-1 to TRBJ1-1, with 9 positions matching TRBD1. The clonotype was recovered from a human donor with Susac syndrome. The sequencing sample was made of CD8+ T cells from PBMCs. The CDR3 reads CSARQGGGTEAFF. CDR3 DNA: TGCAGTGCAAGACAGGGGGGGGGTACTGAAGCTTTCTTT.